The source of this TCR beta chain is a study of blood T cell repertoires in COVID-19. Clones were read by immunoSEQ multiplex PCR, and TCRdb kept only the in-frame ones, dropping some. The sample has about 140,000 clones, about 90% seen once. The CDR3 runs 17 residues. Germline V CDR1 and CDR2: SGDLS, YYNGEE. V lost 1 base, J lost 7 bases, and 13 bases stayed unmatched. Sequencing was carried out using peripheral blood. The sequence was collected from a man aged 45-60 years who had recovered from COVID-19. The chain is built from TRBV9 and TRBJ2-1, with TRBD2 matching 8 bases. The CDR3 region has the DNA TGTGCCAGCAGCGTATCCGGGCGGGGGGCCGCAGTGAATGAGCAGTTCTTC. Translation: CASSVSGRGAAVNEQFF.